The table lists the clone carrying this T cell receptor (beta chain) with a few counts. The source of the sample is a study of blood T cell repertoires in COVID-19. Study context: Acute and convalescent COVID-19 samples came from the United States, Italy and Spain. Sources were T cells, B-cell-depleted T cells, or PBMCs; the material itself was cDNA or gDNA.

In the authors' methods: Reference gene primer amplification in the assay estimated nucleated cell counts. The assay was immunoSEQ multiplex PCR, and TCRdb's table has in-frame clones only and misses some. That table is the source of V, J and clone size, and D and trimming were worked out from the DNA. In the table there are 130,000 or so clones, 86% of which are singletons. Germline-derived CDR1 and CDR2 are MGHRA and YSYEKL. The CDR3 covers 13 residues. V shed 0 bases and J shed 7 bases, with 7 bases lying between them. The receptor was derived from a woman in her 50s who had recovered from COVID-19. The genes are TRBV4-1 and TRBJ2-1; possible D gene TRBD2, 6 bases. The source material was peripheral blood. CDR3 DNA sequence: TGCGCCAGCAGCCAAGATAGCGGAAATGAGCAGTTCTTC. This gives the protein CASSQDSGNEQFF.